The text below deals with one T cell receptor beta chain. Its matching antigen is unknown. This sample is drawn from a study of cytomegalovirus exposure and HLA in healthy donors. Study results and limitations: In all likelihood, a cluster of highly shared sequence variants was a sequencing artifact. Presence/absence results assume similar sequencing depth per donor, which may not hold. Owing to their indistinguishability, certain V segments, notably TRBV6-2 and TRBV6-3, were excluded.

Nominally healthy donors provided the samples, though records likely missed some immune exposures. The PCR employed 60 Vbeta primers together with 13 Jbeta primers. The data were produced by immunoSEQ multiplex PCR, yet TCRdb's version contains in-frame clones alone and is incomplete. The repertoire consists of 210,000 or so clones, with more than 60% occurring once and the leading ten covering around 15%. The V and J ends lost 2 bases and 0 bases respectively, with 6 bases between them. Germline-derived CDR1 and CDR2 are SGHDT and YYEEEE. This CDR3 has 14 amino acids. The sample taken for sequencing was PBMCs. This TCR was recovered from a man aged 35-49 years in good health and CMV-seronegative. The chain links TRBV5-6 to TRBJ2-4, with D hard to call. CDR3 nucleotide sequence: TGTGCCAGCAGCTTAAAGCTAGCCAAAAACATTCAGTACTTC. It yields the protein CASSLKLAKNIQYF.